The present entry profiles one T cell receptor (beta chain) with its context. What it recognizes is unknown. Mismatch with germline at one junction end may stem from a read error. This record belongs to a study of T cell repertoires in cytomegalovirus infection. Study context: Public TCR beta signatures indicated both CMV infection and matching HLA type.

General observations from the study: HLA-C-restricted TCR beta clonotypes specific for CMV led the ex vivo response.

MiXCR, run by TCRdb on the reads, gives a single entry per CDR3 protein. This sample has roughly 630,000 distinct CDR3 sequences; approximately 24% occur once, and the top ten carry 7.5% to 9%. The CDR3 extends over 14 amino acids. CDR1 is SNHLY, CDR2 FYNNEI, per germline. The sequence was collected from a human donor in good health (CMV status not recorded). Some clones in this sample may be carry-over from other donors' samples. The source material was CD8+ T cells from PBMCs. J is TRBJ2-1 and V is TRBV2; tentatively, D is TRBD2 (5 bases). In nucleotides, the CDR3 is TGTGCCACTCACTCAACGGGGTCCTACAGTGAGCAGTTCTTC. This sequence encodes CATHSTGSYSEQFF.